These 2 T cell receptor beta chains were sequenced from one sample in a study of blood T cell repertoires in COVID-19. This table comes from immunoSEQ multiplex PCR, and its TCRdb copy is limited to in-frame clones, with some not included. The repertoire consists of 250,000 to 300,000 clones, with roughly four fifths occurring once and the leading ten covering approximately 5%. Material: PBMCs or T cells enriched from blood (not recorded which). The receptors here all came from a man aged 35-49 years who had been exposed to COVID-19.

J is TRBJ2-7 and V is TRBV24-1; 7 bases map to TRBD1. Germline CDR1 reads KGHDR; CDR2 reads SFDVKD. CDR3 size: 13 residues. V shed 6 bases, J shed 4 bases, and the junction held 5 bases outside the gene matches. CDR3 sequence: CATSSDRVYEQYF. CDR3 in DNA: TGTGCCACCAGTTCCGACAGGGTATACGAGCAGTACTTC.

This clone was counted only a few times. Here the CDR3 reads CASSFRGGYEQYF. Here the CDR3 DNA reads TGTGCCAGCAGCTTTAGAGGGGGCTACGAGCAGTACTTC. The V gene is TRBV5-4, the J gene TRBJ2-7; D might be TRBD1 (6 bases). CDR3 size: 13 residues. With 2 bases removed from V and 3 bases from J, the gap between germline ends came to 9 bases. Germline V lookup: CDR1 SGHNT, CDR2 YYREEE (reference sequence). The whole variable domain, remainder taken from reference TRBV5-4 and TRBJ2-7, is ETGVTQSPTHLIKTRGQQVTLRCSSQSGHNTVSWYQQALGQGPQFIFQYYREEENGRGNFPPRFSGLQFPNYSSELNVNALELDDSALYLCASSFRGGYEQYFGPGTRLTVT.